This TCR beta chain was captured in a study of metastatic and nonmetastatic thyroid tumors. TCRdb re-called clones via MiXCR from the PCR reads. This table has 20,000 to 25,000 clones, 12% appearing once. No patient had received any treatment before thyroid surgery. Germline-derived CDR1 and CDR2 are LGHDT and YNNKEL (reference sequence). V was cut by 1 base and J by 11 bases, with 15 bases left in between. This CDR3 region has 15 residues. The genes are TRBV3-1 and TRBJ1-6; D not certain. This sequence was found in a male donor with papillary thyroid cancer or a benign thyroid nodule (not recorded which). Some clones in this sample may be carry-over from other donors' samples. The sequenced material came from blood. Here the CDR3 reads CASSQGETGLAPLHF. DNA of the CDR3: TGTGCCAGCAGCCAAGGGGAAACGGGGTTAGCACCCCTCCACTTT.